What follows are 19 T cell receptor beta chains derived from one specimen sequenced in a study of vaccination effects on CD4 cells after COVID-19. Cultured cells yielded isolated CD4+ T cells after 10 to 11 days. Participants each got two BNT162b2 or mRNA-1273 vaccine doses. Libraries were prepared by immunoSEQ multiplex PCR; TCRdb keeps only in-frame clonotypes and omits some of them. The sample carries approximately 38,000 clones, more than 65% recorded once. Their target antigens are unknown. The sample was CD4+ T cells from PBMCs cultured without peptide, taken after COVID-19 vaccination. The receptors shown here come from a human donor who received a COVID-19 vaccine.

The chain couples TRBV6-1 to TRBJ2-7; no clear D. The germline CDR1 and CDR2 sequences are MNHNS and SASEGT. With 2 bases removed from V and 4 bases from J, the gap between germline ends came to 15 bases. CDR3 length equals 15 residues. CDR3 DNA sequence: TGTGCCAGCAGTGAACACGAATCCGGCTTTTACGAGCAGTACTTC. Amino acid sequence: CASSEHESGFYEQYF.

In its sample, this clone was seen once. The J gene is TRBJ2-5, the V gene TRBV25-1; 8 nucleotides agree with TRBD1. In germline, CDR1 is MGHDK, CDR2 SYGVNS. The trim removed 3 bases at V and 3 bases at J, leaving 6 bases unmatched. The CDR3 spans 15 residues. The CDR3 is CASSDGQGREETQYF. CDR3 coding DNA: TGTGCCAGCAGTGATGGACAGGGCAGGGAAGAGACCCAGTACTTC. The variable domain in full, completed from reference TRBV25-1 and TRBJ2-5, reads EADIYQTPRYLVIGTGKKITLECSQTMGHDKMYWYQQDPGMELHLIHYSYGVNSTEKGDLSSESTVSRIRTEHFPLTLESARPSHTSQYLCASSDGQGREETQYFGPGTRLLVL.

The DNA of the CDR3 is TGTGCCAGCAGCTCGCGGGGGGGTTTCACAGATACGCAGTATTTT. Amino acids: CASSSRGGFTDTQYF. The chain carries TRBV7-2 and TRBJ2-3, with 9 bases aligning to TRBD2. This CDR3 comprises 15 residues. Germline values: CDR1 SGHTA, CDR2 FQGNSA. The trim removed 4 bases at V and 2 bases at J, leaving 4 bases unmatched.

This clone occurred a few times. V and J are TRBV18 and TRBJ1-1; D is uncertain. CDR3 length: 13 amino acids. Germline values: CDR1 KGHSH, CDR2 LQKENI. The ends were cut back, 5 bases at V and 1 base at J, with 8 bases in the middle. CDR3 DNA: TGTGCCAGCTCAGTCGGAGAGAACACTGAAGCTTTCTTT. Translation gives CASSVGENTEAFF.

V usage is TRBV9 and J usage is TRBJ2-2; a weak D match, TRBD2 (6 bases). CDR1 is SGDLS and CDR2 is YYNGEE in the germline V gene. The ends were cut back, 0 bases at V and 1 base at J, with 7 bases in the middle. This CDR3 region has 15 residues. The CDR3: CASSVGAGNTGELFF. For the CDR3, the DNA is TGTGCCAGCAGCGTAGGAGCGGGGAACACCGGGGAGCTGTTTTTT.

This chain joins TRBV5-6 and TRBJ2-6, with TRBD1 matching 7 bases. The trim removed 4 bases at V and 2 bases at J, leaving 6 bases unmatched. The CDR3 sequence is 16 residues long. Germline CDR1 is SGHDT and CDR2 is YYEEEE. In DNA form, the CDR3 reads TGTGCCAGCAGCGCGAACAGGGGAGCTGGGGCCAACGTCCTGACTTTC. This encodes CASSANRGAGANVLTF.

The chain links TRBV4-2 to TRBJ2-3; tentative D call: TRBD2 (6 bases). Trimming took off 4 bases at V and 2 bases at J, with 22 bases between the two ends. Germline-derived CDR1 and CDR2 are LGHNA and YNFKEQ. CDR3 length equals 18 residues. Here the CDR3 reads CASSRKGPRGKDTDTQYF. As DNA, the CDR3 is TGTGCCAGCAGCCGAAAGGGACCACGGGGGAAGGACACAGATACGCAGTATTTT.

The chain combines TRBV7-9 with TRBJ2-7, with a possible D match to TRBD1 (6 bases). Germline CDR1 and CDR2: SEHNR and FQNEAQ (reference sequence). Trimming shortened V by 1 base and J by 3 bases, and 13 bases separated the two germline ends. There are 15 residues in the CDR3. The CDR3 nucleotides read TGTGCCAGCAGCTTAGGTCCACAGGGCAGCTACGAGCAGTACTTC. This sequence encodes CASSLGPQGSYEQYF.

V is TRBV18 and J is TRBJ1-1, with 8 bases aligning to TRBD1. Germline loops: CDR1 KGHSH, CDR2 LQKENI. This CDR3 comprises 16 residues. J was trimmed by 7 bases and V by 0 bases; bases with no gene match: 10. Here the CDR3 reads CASSPPTGGTRDEAFF. The CDR3 coding sequence is TGTGCCAGCTCACCACCTACAGGGGGAACACGGGATGAAGCTTTCTTT.

The gene calls are TRBV9 and TRBJ2-3, with 10 bases aligning to TRBD2. CDR1 SGDLS and CDR2 YYNGEE come from the germline V gene. The CDR3 is made up of 17 amino acids. With 4 bases clipped from V and 0 bases from J, the junction kept 8 bases outside the gene matches. Written as DNA, the CDR3 is TGTGCCAGCAGCCTAGCGGGGGTATCTACTAGCACAGATACGCAGTATTTT. Amino acids: CASSLAGVSTSTDTQYF. The complete variable domain, with remaining parts taken from reference TRBV9 and TRBJ2-3, reads DSGVTQTPKHLITATGQRVTLRCSPRSGDLSVYWYQQSLDQGLQFLIQYYNGEERAKGNILERFSAQQFPDLHSELNLSSLELGDSALYFCASSLAGVSTSTDTQYFGPGTRLTVL.

The V and J genes are TRBV6-1 and TRBJ1-1; a possible D gene is TRBD1 (5 bases). This CDR3 has 13 residues. Germline CDR1 reads MNHNS; CDR2 reads SASEGT. Trimming left V 3 bases short and J 7 bases short, with 12 bases between. The CDR3 DNA follows: TGTGCCAGCAGTGAGGGGGGAGGGGTTGAAGCTTTCTTT. As protein: CASSEGGGVEAFF.

There are a few counts of this clone. The V and J genes are TRBV6-5 and TRBJ2-6; D may be TRBD2 (6 bases). The germline CDR1 and CDR2 sequences are MNHEY and SVGAGI. The CDR3 length is 16 residues. V was clipped by 4 bases and J by 2 bases, with 12 bases between them. CDR3 sequence (DNA): TGTGCCAGCAGTTCCCCGGGAGAGACTGGGGCCAACGTCCTGACTTTC. Translation: CASSSPGETGANVLTF.

The rearrangement uses TRBV18 and TRBJ2-7, with D perhaps matching TRBD1 (5 bases). Trimming left V 0 bases short and J 4 bases short, with 7 bases between. The CDR3 has 13 amino acids. Germline V lookup: CDR1 KGHSH, CDR2 LQKENI. CDR3 coding DNA: TGTGCCAGCTCACCACCGGCAGGGTACGAGCAGTACTTC. Protein: CASSPPAGYEQYF.

This clone has more than one count but fewer than ten. CDR3 coding DNA: TGCGCCAGCAGCCTCGGTTGGACAGCCTACGAGCAGTACTTC. This sequence encodes CASSLGWTAYEQYF. The chain is built from TRBV5-1 and TRBJ2-7, with D tentatively TRBD1 (6 bases). The CDR3 loop spans 14 amino acids. V lost 4 bases, J lost 2 bases, and 13 bases lay in between. Germline values: CDR1 SGHRS, CDR2 YFSETQ. The entire variable domain, with the rest obtained from reference TRBV5-1 and TRBJ2-7, is as follows: KAGVTQTPRYLIKTRGQQVTLSCSPISGHRSVSWYQQTPGQGLQFLFEYFSETQRNKGNFPGRFSGRQFSNSRSEMNVSTLELGDSALYLCASSLGWTAYEQYFGPGTRLTVT.

This chain joins TRBV6-6 and TRBJ2-7; no firm D call. V was cut by 5 bases and J by 3 bases, with 8 bases left in between. The CDR3 is made up of 12 amino acids. Germline V gives CDR1 MNHNY, CDR2 SVGAGI (reference sequence). The CDR3 coding sequence is TGTGCCAGCAGTCCGGGCAGCTACGAGCAGTACTTC. This encodes CASSPGSYEQYF.

The genes are TRBV24-1 and TRBJ2-3; unclear D gene. Germline CDR1 is KGHDR and CDR2 is SFDVKD. V was pared by 5 bases and J by 2 bases, with 7 bases between. The CDR3 totals 13 residues. The CDR3 here is CATSAVHTDTQYF. The CDR3 DNA follows: TGTGCCACCAGTGCCGTGCACACAGATACGCAGTATTTT.

The chain carries TRBV19 and TRBJ1-2, with 10 bases fitting TRBD1. Trimming took 5 bases from V and 1 from J; bases not matched to a gene: 4. This CDR3 region has 15 residues. Germline-derived CDR1 and CDR2 are LNHDA and SQIVND (reference sequence). CDR3 amino acids: CASSSRDRGNYGYTF. The CDR3 DNA sequence: TGTGCCAGTAGTTCCCGGGACAGGGGTAACTATGGCTACACCTTC.

CDR3 loop: CASSQGGRAHNEQFF. The CDR3 DNA reads as TGTGCCAGCAGCCAAGGCGGGAGGGCCCACAATGAGCAGTTCTTC. The chain carries TRBV4-2 and TRBJ2-1; 9 bases match TRBD2. Trimming took 1 base from V and 5 from J; bases not matched to a gene: 3. The CDR3 sequence is 15 residues long. Germline CDR1 is LGHNA and CDR2 is YNFKEQ.

This clone came up once. The chain couples TRBV7-9 to TRBJ1-1, with D unresolved. This CDR3 has 15 amino acids. Germline V gene data show CDR1 as SEHNR and CDR2 as FQNEAQ (reference sequence). The V end lost 1 base, the J end lost 0 bases, and 9 bases lay between the germline ends. The CDR3 DNA reads TGTGCCAGCAGCTTAGGTTCGGCCATGAACACTGAAGCTTTCTTT. This codes for CASSLGSAMNTEAFF.